This T cell receptor (beta chain) was retrieved from a study of shared clonotypes between healthy human individuals. Germline values: CDR1 SNHLY, CDR2 FYNNEI. The CDR3 length is 13 residues. Between the trimmed V and J ends, which lost 8 bases and 6 bases, there was a span of 17 bases. The naive CD8 population came from CD45RO-negative cells selected for CCR7, without terminally differentiated effector memory CD45RA+ cells. Profiled with immunoSEQ multiplex PCR; TCRdb holds only in-frame clones, not every one. This sample has hundreds of thousands of clones, with approximately 95% found just once. The TCR comes from a woman aged 30 to 39 in good health. The source material was naive CD8+ T cells sorted from blood. The chain joins TRBV2 to TRBJ2-7, with D possibly being TRBD1 or TRBD2 (5 bases each). The CDR3, as DNA: TGTGCCAGCGTTGGGACGTATCCCTTCGAGCAGTACTTC. Residues: CASVGTYPFEQYF.